This TCR beta chain was identified during a study of T cell responses to AZD1222 COVID-19 vaccine. Measured with immunoSEQ multiplex PCR; TCRdb has only the in-frame clones, and not every one. The sample carries about 130,000 clones, 80% to 90% recorded once. The receptor's source is an adult in good health. Sequences were derived from peripheral blood, sampled on day 0 of AZD1222 vaccination.

In DNA, the CDR3 is TGCGCCAGCAGCCAGGGACAGGGGAATGAAAAACTGTTTTTT. Its protein is CASSQGQGNEKLFF. V and J are TRBV5-1 and TRBJ1-4; 10 bases fit TRBD1. The length of the CDR3 is 14 residues. Germline trimming cut 4 bases from V and 5 bases from J; bases unmatched to any gene: 2. Germline V gene sequence: CDR1 SGHRS, CDR2 YFSETQ.